This T cell receptor beta chain was sequenced during a study of T cell responses to AZD1222 COVID-19 vaccine. Regarding this clone: The antigen is undetermined.

This table comes from immunoSEQ multiplex PCR, and its TCRdb copy is limited to in-frame clones, with some not included. This repertoire shows under 95,000 clones, 90% found once; its top ten account for approximately 3%. Findings and caveats of the study: Spike-wide coverage was observed for vaccine-associated CD4 TCRs, with dominant responses at 160-218 and 743-854. Females made up more of the donors, who were largely white British, and clonal diversity may have come out too low.

This sequence originates from an adult in good health. The sequencing used peripheral blood, collected on day 0 of AZD1222 vaccination.

The chain's CDR3 is CASSTTSSYEQYF. The CDR3 DNA is TGTGCCAGCAGTACGACAAGCTCCTACGAGCAGTACTTC. The chain carries TRBV7-9 and TRBJ2-7; D gene unclear. Between the trimmed V and J ends, which lost 6 bases and 0 bases, there was a span of 9 bases. Germline V lookup: CDR1 SEHNR, CDR2 FQNEAQ (reference sequence). This CDR3 region has 13 residues.